This T cell receptor (beta chain) was documented in a study of siplizumab effects on memory and regulatory T cells. The CDR3 runs to 14 residues. The V and J ends lost 4 bases and 1 base respectively, with 10 bases between them. CDR1 is MGHRA, CDR2 YSYEKL, per germline. Some clones are missing from TCRdb's copy, which holds only in-frame ones; the method was immunoSEQ multiplex PCR. This table has roughly 70,000 clones, about 92% appearing once. This receptor was taken from a human donor in good health. The sequencing sample was made of CD8+ T cells sorted from blood. J is TRBJ1-1 and V is TRBV4-1; D is undetermined. Written as DNA, the CDR3 is TGCGCCAGCAGCCTCCTGGGCGCGAACACTGAAGCTTTCTTT. Protein product: CASSLLGANTEAFF.